Listed below are T cell receptor beta chains from one sample, sequenced in a study of identical twins. TCRdb re-derived calls from the 5' RACE reads in MiXCR, one entry per CDR3 protein. The data contain fewer than 500,000 distinct CDR3 sequences, about 13% of them singletons. The same sample was also studied in work on yellow fever vaccine responses in identical twins.

The sample comprised CD4+ T cells sorted from blood. The receptors here all came from a woman aged 18-29 years in good health. Each CDR3 is given without its conserved first and last residue. Size is stated for part of the rows, as once, few or many counts, or as a class when the clone is expanded.

J: TRBJ1-1; size: NA; V: TRBV7-2; length: 13; CDR3: ASSYRTGWDTEAF
J: TRBJ2-1; size: NA; V: TRBV28; length: 13; CDR3: ASSLWRGNDNEQF
J: TRBJ2-3; size: many; V: TRBV4-2; length: 13; CDR3: ASSPGTSGSDTQY
J: TRBJ2-7; size: NA; V: TRBV12-3/TRBV12-4; length: 11; CDR3: ASSLEDGLGQY
J: TRBJ2-2; size: many; V: TRBV27; length: 13; CDR3: ATRTGMTNTGELF
J: TRBJ2-1; size: few; V: TRBV7-8; length: 14; CDR3: ASSVGAGGPQDRPF
J: TRBJ2-2; size: few; V: TRBV4-3; length: 13; CDR3: ASREDYPNTGELF
J: TRBJ2-1; size: many; V: TRBV10-3; length: 14; CDR3: AISESLVGGREVQF
J: TRBJ2-7; size: many; V: TRBV12-3/TRBV12-4; length: 9; CDR3: ASSLAGEQY
J: TRBJ2-7; size: few; V: TRBV5-1; length: 13; CDR3: ASSLGMRGGYEQY
J: TRBJ2-7; size: many; V: TRBV6-5; length: 14; CDR3: ASSYSRLAGANEQY
J: TRBJ2-3; size: NA; V: TRBV20-1; length: 14; CDR3: SAKRISGGSTDTQY
J: TRBJ2-5; size: few; V: TRBV24-1; length: 13; CDR3: ATSDASGGIKTQY
J: TRBJ2-2; size: NA; V: TRBV5-1; length: 15; CDR3: ASSYFKLAPNTGELF
J: TRBJ2-3; size: few; V: TRBV4-1; length: 14; CDR3: ASSQDRGAGTDTQY
J: TRBJ2-2; size: few; V: TRBV24-1; length: 15; CDR3: ATSDPSGRANTGELF
J: TRBJ2-1; size: few; V: TRBV9; length: 15; CDR3: ASSASGGSGGAREQF
J: TRBJ2-1; size: few; V: TRBV27; length: 12; CDR3: ASRKDRVHNEQF
J: TRBJ2-2; size: many; V: TRBV12-3/TRBV12-4; length: 14; CDR3: ASSTSDRVGTGELF
J: TRBJ1-2; size: few; V: TRBV6-2/TRBV6-3; length: 12; CDR3: ASTRLGKGYGYT
J: TRBJ2-2; size: NA; V: TRBV6-1; length: 13; CDR3: ASKNRGINTGELF
J: TRBJ2-7; size: NA; V: TRBV6-6; length: 8; CDR3: ASSLDEQY
J: TRBJ2-7; size: few; V: TRBV5-1; length: 13; CDR3: ASSDPGLADYEQY
J: TRBJ2-4; size: NA; V: TRBV27; length: 13; CDR3: ASSSLTTGGNIQY
J: TRBJ2-5; size: few; V: TRBV20-1; length: 9; CDR3: SASKSETQY
J: TRBJ2-5; size: NA; V: TRBV2; length: 13; CDR3: ASSDGSGGQETQY
J: TRBJ2-1; size: NA; V: TRBV7-8; length: 13; CDR3: ASSLLQGPYNEQF
J: TRBJ1-5; size: NA; V: TRBV7-2; length: 13; CDR3: ASSLAGPEGQPQH
J: TRBJ2-1; size: NA; V: TRBV7-7; length: 11; CDR3: ASSLLLAHEQF
J: TRBJ2-3; size: NA; V: TRBV20-1; length: 15; CDR3: SAAPSDPQFSADTQY
J: TRBJ2-3; size: many; V: TRBV24-1; length: 14; CDR3: ATSDSRLDGTDTQY
J: TRBJ2-5; size: many; V: TRBV10-3; length: 14; CDR3: AISEGGGGAQETQY
J: TRBJ2-5; size: NA; V: TRBV30; length: 9; CDR3: AWSSRETQY
J: TRBJ1-6; size: NA; V: TRBV7-2; length: 14; CDR3: ASSPRGPAYNSPLH
J: TRBJ1-1; size: few; V: TRBV6-6; length: 11; CDR3: ASSQPENTEAF
J: TRBJ2-7; size: NA; V: TRBV6-5; length: 10; CDR3: ASSYSPYEQY
J: TRBJ1-1; size: NA; V: TRBV7-3; length: 11; CDR3: ASSSWDVLEAF
J: TRBJ2-5; size: few; V: TRBV20-1; length: 12; CDR3: SARKIGGEETQY
J: TRBJ2-2; size: NA; V: TRBV20-1; length: 12; CDR3: SARGPRGIGELF
J: TRBJ2-1; size: NA; V: TRBV20-1; length: 14; CDR3: SASRVETSGARKQF
J: TRBJ2-7; size: NA; V: TRBV6-1; length: 11; CDR3: ASSQGTGSGQY